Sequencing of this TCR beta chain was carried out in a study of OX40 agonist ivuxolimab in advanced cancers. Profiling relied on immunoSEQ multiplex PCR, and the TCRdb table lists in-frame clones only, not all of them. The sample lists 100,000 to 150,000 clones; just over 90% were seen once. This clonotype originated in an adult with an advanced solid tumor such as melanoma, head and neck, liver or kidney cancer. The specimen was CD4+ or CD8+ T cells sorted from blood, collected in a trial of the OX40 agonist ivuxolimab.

The CDR3 nucleotides read TGCGCCAGCAGCCTGGGACAGGGGTTCTACGAGCAGTACTTC. This encodes CASSLGQGFYEQYF. V gene TRBV5-1 combines with J gene TRBJ2-7; 10 nucleotides align to TRBD1. Unmatched junction bases numbered 4, after V lost 4 bases and J lost 3 bases. Germline CDR1 is SGHRS and CDR2 is YFSETQ. The CDR3 is made up of 14 amino acids.